What follows are 18 T cell receptor beta chains derived from one specimen sequenced in a study of cytomegalovirus exposure and HLA in healthy donors. PCR primers comprised 60 Vbeta and 13 Jbeta primers. Profiled with immunoSEQ multiplex PCR; TCRdb holds only in-frame clones, not every one. The table includes about 210,000 clones, roughly 87% detected once. Specimen: PBMCs. The receptors derive from a man aged 35-49 years in good health and CMV-seropositive.

The chain employs TRBV27 and TRBJ1-4; D uncertain. Trimming left V 1 base short and J 8 bases short, with 11 bases between. The CDR3 contains 14 residues. Germline-derived CDR1 and CDR2 are MNHEY and SMNVEV (reference sequence). The CDR3 DNA is TGTGCCAGCAGTTTATGGGCGTCTTGGGAAAAACTGTTTTTT. The encoded protein is CASSLWASWEKLFF.

In its sample, this clone was seen a few times. This rearrangement joins TRBV15 to TRBJ1-2; possible D gene TRBD1, 6 bases. The V end was cut by 3 bases, the J end by 6 bases, with 17 bases between. The CDR3 length is 15 residues. CDR1 is LNHNV and CDR2 is YYDKDF in the germline V gene (reference sequence). The CDR3 reads CATSSLGQGSDGYTF. The CDR3 nucleotides read TGTGCCACCAGCAGTCTGGGGCAGGGGTCCGATGGCTACACCTTC.

The chain is built from TRBV28 and TRBJ1-1; TRBD1 matches 8 bases. V trimming: 4 bases; J trimming: 3 bases; junction bases outside the gene matches: 4. The CDR3 is 14 residues long. The germline V gene encodes CDR1 MDHEN and CDR2 SYDVKM. In DNA form, the CDR3 reads TGTGCCAGCAGTTCCGGACAGGGCCACACTGAAGCTTTCTTT. This gives the protein CASSSGQGHTEAFF.

This rearrangement joins TRBV6-1 to TRBJ1-3; TRBD1 agrees at 11 bases. The germline V gene encodes CDR1 MNHNS and CDR2 SASEGT. This CDR3 is 17 amino acids long. V lost 2 bases, J lost 2 bases, and 5 bases stayed unmatched. The CDR3 sequence is CASSEYMGQGAGNTIYF. The CDR3 coding sequence is TGTGCCAGCAGTGAATATATGGGACAGGGGGCTGGAAACACCATATATTTT.

The genes are TRBV6-5 and TRBJ1-4, with D tentatively TRBD1 (6 bases). Between the trimmed V and J ends, which lost 5 bases and 2 bases, there was a span of 12 bases. The CDR3 is made up of 15 amino acids. Germline CDR1 reads MNHEY; CDR2 reads SVGAGI. The CDR3 sequence: CASSGGGLTNEKLFF. The CDR3 coding sequence is TGTGCCAGCAGTGGGGGGGGCTTGACTAATGAAAAACTGTTTTTT.

This clone was observed a handful of times. As DNA, the CDR3 is TGTGCCAGCAGTGAAAACGAGAATGGTAATCAGCCCCAGCATTTT. Translated, it gives CASSENENGNQPQHF. The chain couples TRBV2 to TRBJ1-5; D is ambiguous. CDR3 length: 15 residues. The germline V gene has CDR1 SNHLY and CDR2 FYNNEI. V dropped 2 bases and J dropped 4 bases, with 12 bases sitting between them. Full variable domain (outside the CDR3, taken from reference TRBV2 and TRBJ1-5): EPEVTQTPSHQVTQMGQEVILRCVPISNHLYFYWYRQILGQKVEFLVSFYNNEISEKSEIFDDQFSVERPDGSNFTLKIRSTKLEDSAMYFCASSENENGNQPQHFGDGTRLSIL.

The chain is built from TRBV18 and TRBJ1-5; TRBD1 matches 7 bases. The CDR3 contains 14 residues. CDR1 and CDR2 (germline): KGHSH, LQKENI. V shed 5 bases and J 5 bases; nucleotides not matched to a gene: 6. The CDR3 nucleotides are TGTGCCAGCTCAGTACAGGGGCAGGATCAGCCCCAGCATTTT. This gives the protein CASSVQGQDQPQHF.

The chain couples TRBV4-2 to TRBJ2-5; TRBD2 agrees at 13 bases. Germline assignment: CDR1 LGHNA and CDR2 YNFKEQ. This CDR3 contains 17 residues. V shed 6 bases and J 4 bases; nucleotides not matched to a gene: 11. Written as DNA, the CDR3 is TGTGCCAGCAGTCAGGCCGGGACTAGCGGGACGGGAGAGACCCAGTACTTC. This translates into CASSQAGTSGTGETQYF.

By sample fraction, this clone is medium-sized (0.01 to 0.1%). The rearrangement uses TRBV6-1 and TRBJ2-1; 7 bases match TRBD1. The CDR3 is made up of 11 amino acids. Trimming at V came to 11 bases and at J to 7 bases, leaving 5 bases not matched to a gene. Germline V gives CDR1 MNHNS, CDR2 SASEGT. CDR3 nucleotides: TGTGCCGGCGGACAGGCAAATGAGCAGTTCTTC. Translation: CAGGQANEQFF.

J is TRBJ1-1 and V is TRBV18; a possible D gene is TRBD1 (6 bases). V lost 0 bases and J 4 bases, leaving 12 bases between the germline ends. Germline V gives CDR1 KGHSH, CDR2 LQKENI. This CDR3 has 15 residues. CDR3 in DNA: TGTGCCAGCTCACCACCGGGCCAGGGGACCACTGAAGCTTTCTTT. Translation: CASSPPGQGTTEAFF.

The chain has TRBV27 and TRBJ1-4; no clear D gene. CDR1 and CDR2 from the germline V gene are MNHEY and SMNVEV (reference sequence). V shed 6 bases and J shed 0 bases, with 11 bases lying between them. The CDR3 length is 15 residues. The CDR3 DNA reads as TGTGCCAGCAGGGTCAGGACTGCAACTAATGAAAAACTGTTTTTT. Its translation is CASRVRTATNEKLFF.

The chain recombines TRBV5-4 with TRBJ1-2; no clear D gene. This CDR3 has 12 amino acids. V dropped 2 bases and J dropped 5 bases, with 7 bases sitting between them. CDR1 and CDR2 from the germline V gene are SGHNT and YYREEE (reference sequence). The CDR3 DNA is TGTGCCAGCAGCTTAACAGATTATGGCTACACCTTC. Protein product: CASSLTDYGYTF.

V gene TRBV19 combines with J gene TRBJ1-1; the D gene is possibly TRBD1 (6 bases). The germline gives CDR1 LNHDA, CDR2 SQIVND (reference sequence). V lost 3 bases to trimming and J lost 1 base, with 9 bases between them. The CDR3 extends over 14 amino acids. The CDR3 here is CASSIEQGNTEAFF. The CDR3 DNA follows: TGTGCCAGTAGTATTGAACAGGGGAACACTGAAGCTTTCTTT.

The chain recombines TRBV15 with TRBJ2-1; D gene unclear. CDR1 and CDR2 (germline): LNHNV, YYDKDF (reference sequence). The V and J ends lost 0 bases and 3 bases respectively, with 9 bases between them. CDR3 length: 15 residues. The CDR3 bases are TGTGCCACCAGCAGAGATACCCTAGGCTACAATGAGCAGTTCTTC. Amino acid sequence: CATSRDTLGYNEQFF.

In its sample, this clone was seen a few times. The V call is TRBV7-2, the J call TRBJ1-3, with D maybe TRBD1 (6 bases). From germline, CDR1 is SGHTA and CDR2 FQGNSA. Trimming took off 5 bases at V and 0 bases at J, with 14 bases between the two ends. The CDR3 is made up of 16 amino acids. The CDR3 DNA is TGTGCCAGCAGCGCCTGGAGGGGGGGCTCTGGAAACACCATATATTTT. Its protein is CASSAWRGGSGNTIYF.

This clone was found a few times. The V call is TRBV19, the J call TRBJ2-5, with D uncertain. Per the germline V gene, CDR1 is LNHDA and CDR2 is SQIVND (reference sequence). V was clipped by 4 bases and J by 5 bases, with 20 bases between them. The CDR3 runs 16 residues. Here the CDR3 DNA reads TGTGCCAGTAGTAGAGGTCGAGGTGGCGGTCTTGAGACCCAGTACTTC. This sequence encodes CASSRGRGGGLETQYF.

V is TRBV18 and J is TRBJ1-1, with a possible D match to TRBD1 (6 bases). Trimming took 3 bases from V and 5 from J, leaving 13 bases between them. The CDR3 consists of 14 residues. The germline gives CDR1 KGHSH, CDR2 LQKENI. The CDR3 DNA is TGTGCCAGCTCACCGGTCCGGGACAAAACTGAAGCTTTCTTT. It specifies CASSPVRDKTEAFF.

CDR3 residues: CASSSGGPADGYTF. The CDR3 DNA follows: TGTGCCAGCAGCTCGGGGGGACCAGCGGATGGCTACACCTTC. The chain couples TRBV11-2 to TRBJ1-2; maybe TRBD1 (5 bases). The CDR3 has 14 residues. Germline V lookup: CDR1 SGHAT, CDR2 FQNNGV. V lost 4 bases and J 6 bases, leaving 15 bases between the germline ends. Combining the CDR3 with reference TRBV11-2 and TRBJ1-2 gives the whole variable domain EAGVAQSPRYKIIEKRQSVAFWCNPISGHATLYWYQQILGQGPKLLIQFQNNGVVDDSQLPKDRFSAERLKGVDSTLKIQPAKLEDSAVYLCASSSGGPADGYTFGSGTRLTVV.